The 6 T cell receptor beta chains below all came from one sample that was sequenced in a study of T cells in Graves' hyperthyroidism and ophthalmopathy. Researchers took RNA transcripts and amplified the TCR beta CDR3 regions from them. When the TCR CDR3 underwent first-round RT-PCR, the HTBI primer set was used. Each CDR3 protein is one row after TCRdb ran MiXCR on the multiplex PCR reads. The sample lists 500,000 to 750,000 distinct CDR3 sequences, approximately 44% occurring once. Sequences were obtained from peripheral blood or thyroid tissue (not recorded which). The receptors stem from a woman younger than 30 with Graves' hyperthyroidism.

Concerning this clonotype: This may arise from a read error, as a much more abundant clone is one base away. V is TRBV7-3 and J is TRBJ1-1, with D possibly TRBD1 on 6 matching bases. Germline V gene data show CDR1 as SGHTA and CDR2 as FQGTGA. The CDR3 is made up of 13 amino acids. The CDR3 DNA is TGTGCCAGCAGCCATTTCCGGACAGTTGAAACTTTCTTT. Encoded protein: CASSHFRTVETFF.

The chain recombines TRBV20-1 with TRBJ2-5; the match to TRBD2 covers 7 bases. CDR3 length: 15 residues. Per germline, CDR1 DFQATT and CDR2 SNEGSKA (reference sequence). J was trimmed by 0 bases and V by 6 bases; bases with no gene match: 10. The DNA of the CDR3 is TGCAGTGCAAGATCTAGCGGTGCGGACCAAGAGACCCAGTACTTC. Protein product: CSARSSGADQETQYF.

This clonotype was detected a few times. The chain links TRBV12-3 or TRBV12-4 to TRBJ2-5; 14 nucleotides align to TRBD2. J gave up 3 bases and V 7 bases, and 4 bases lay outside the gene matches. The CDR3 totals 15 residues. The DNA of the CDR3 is TGTGCCAGCACCAAGACTAGCGGGAGGGAAGAGACCCAGTACTTC. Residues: CASTKTSGREETQYF.

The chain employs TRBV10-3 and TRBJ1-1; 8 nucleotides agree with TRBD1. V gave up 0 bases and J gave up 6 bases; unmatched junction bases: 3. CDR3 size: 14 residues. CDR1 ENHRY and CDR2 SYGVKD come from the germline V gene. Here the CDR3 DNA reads TGTGCCATCAGTGAGTCGGACAGGGATTCTGAAGCTTTCTTT. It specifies CAISESDRDSEAFF.

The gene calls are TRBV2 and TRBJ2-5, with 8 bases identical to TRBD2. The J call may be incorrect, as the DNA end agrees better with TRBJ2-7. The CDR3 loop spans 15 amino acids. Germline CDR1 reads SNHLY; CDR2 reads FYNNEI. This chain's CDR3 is CASIQRESDSYEQYF. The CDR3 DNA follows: TGTGCCAGCATCCAGCGGGAGTCTGATTCCTACGAGCAGTACTTC.

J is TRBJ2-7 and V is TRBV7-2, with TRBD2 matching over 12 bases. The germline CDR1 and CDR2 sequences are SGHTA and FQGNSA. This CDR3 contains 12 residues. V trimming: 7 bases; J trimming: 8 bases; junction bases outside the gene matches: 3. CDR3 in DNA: TGTGCCAGCATGCTAGCGGGAGGGCAGCAGTACTTC. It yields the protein CASMLAGGQQYF.